One sample yielded the 19 T cell receptor beta chains listed below, sequenced in a study of shared clonotypes between healthy human individuals. Produced via immunoSEQ multiplex PCR; TCRdb's table is partial and in-frame only. The sample includes some 2.4 million clones, roughly 93% of them seen just once. The sample consisted of naive CD4+ T cells from PBMCs. Subset in this sample: CD45RA+ positively selected. These receptors were collected from a man between 18 and 35 years old in good health. Some clones in this sample may be carry-over from other donors' samples.

The V and J genes are TRBV6-1 and TRBJ1-1; D might be TRBD1 (5 bases). Germline loops: CDR1 MNHNS, CDR2 SASEGT. The CDR3 spans 15 residues. Trimming shortened V by 9 bases and J by 1 base, and 18 bases separated the two germline ends. The DNA of the CDR3 is TGTGCCAGTGTGCAGGCAGGGCGGGCGAACACTGAAGCTTTCTTT. Translated, it gives CASVQAGRANTEAFF.

The gene calls are TRBV11-2 and TRBJ2-5; 10 bases map to TRBD1. The end of the DNA fits TRBJ2-7 better, so the J call may be wrong. CDR1 is SGHAT, CDR2 FQNNGV, per germline. The CDR3 length is 15 residues. The CDR3 DNA reads TGTGCCAGCAGCGCACCGACAGGGGGCCTTTACGAGCAGTACTTC. Its protein is CASSAPTGGLYEQYF.

J is TRBJ2-7 and V is TRBV10-1; D is undetermined. CDR3 length: 16 residues. V was cut by 0 bases and J by 0 bases, with 12 bases left in between. CDR1 is WNHNN and CDR2 is SYGVQD in the germline V gene (reference sequence). CDR3 coding DNA: TGCGCCAGCAGTGAGTCGAAACTCCTTAGCTCCTACGAGCAGTACTTC. Its translation: CASSESKLLSSYEQYF.

The rearrangement joins TRBV25-1 to TRBJ2-3; D gene unclear. The germline gives CDR1 MGHDK, CDR2 SYGVNS. V was shortened by 6 bases and J by 6 bases, with 10 bases between the two germline ends. The CDR3 contains 12 residues. The CDR3 reads CASRTLVDTQYF. The CDR3 DNA reads TGTGCCAGCAGGACTCTTGTTGATACGCAGTATTTT.

This rearrangement joins TRBV10-3 to TRBJ2-1; the match to TRBD2 covers 8 bases. Germline V lookup: CDR1 ENHRY, CDR2 SYGVKD. The CDR3 is 14 residues long. Trimming took 6 bases from V and 8 from J; bases not matched to a gene: 9. The CDR3 DNA reads as TGTGCCATCAGGCTTCAAGCGGGAGCGGATGAGCAGTTCTTC. It yields the protein CAIRLQAGADEQFF.

This chain connects TRBV7-2 to TRBJ1-2; TRBD1 matches at 7 bases. CDR1 and CDR2 from the germline V gene are SGHTA and FQGNSA. This CDR3 is 14 amino acids long. V shed 0 bases, J shed 5 bases, and the junction held 3 bases outside the gene matches. CDR3 in amino acids: CASSLAGQVYGYTF. Here the CDR3 DNA reads TGTGCCAGCAGCTTAGCCGGACAGGTTTATGGCTACACCTTC. The full variable domain, with the rest looked up from reference TRBV7-2 and TRBJ1-2, is GAGVSQSPSNKVTEKGKDVELRCDPISGHTALYWYRQSLGQGLEFLIYFQGNSAPDKSGLPSDRFSAERTGGSVSTLTIQRTQQEDSAVYLCASSLAGQVYGYTFGSGTRLTVV.

The rearrangement joins TRBV5-1 to TRBJ2-1, with D perhaps matching TRBD1 (6 bases). The CDR3 length is 17 residues. Trimming removed 2 bases at V and 0 bases at J, with 15 bases between. Germline V gene sequence: CDR1 SGHRS, CDR2 YFSETQ. The DNA of the CDR3 is TGCGCCAGCAGCTTTGGACCGGACAGAAGCTCCTACAATGAGCAGTTCTTC. Its protein product is CASSFGPDRSSYNEQFF.

The chain uses TRBV2 and TRBJ1-4; D is unresolved. Germline loops: CDR1 SNHLY, CDR2 FYNNEI. V lost 5 bases and J lost 8, with 15 bases in between. The CDR3 is 14 residues long. The CDR3 loop reads CASSSRTSLEKLFF. As DNA, the CDR3 is TGTGCCAGCAGTTCCCGGACCAGCCTGGAAAAACTGTTTTTT. The complete variable domain, with remaining parts taken from reference TRBV2 and TRBJ1-4, reads EPEVTQTPSHQVTQMGQEVILRCVPISNHLYFYWYRQILGQKVEFLVSFYNNEISEKSEIFDDQFSVERPDGSNFTLKIRSTKLEDSAMYFCASSSRTSLEKLFFGSGTQLSVL.

The chain carries TRBV4-2 and TRBJ1-5; the D gene is possibly TRBD1 (5 bases). The CDR3 loop spans 15 amino acids. Deletions cut 1 base from V and 3 bases from J, with 10 bases between. In germline, CDR1 is LGHNA, CDR2 YNFKEQ. In DNA form, the CDR3 reads TGTGCCAGCAGCCAAGTGGGGCAGCTCAATCAGCCCCAGCATTTT. As protein: CASSQVGQLNQPQHF.

This chain joins TRBV23-1 and TRBJ2-1; the D gene is possibly TRBD1 (7 bases). TRBV23-1 is recorded as an ORF, its role being uncertain. V lost 2 bases and J 5 bases, leaving 19 bases between the germline ends. This CDR3 has 17 residues. CDR3 amino acids: CASSQHLLRGVNNEQFF. The DNA of the CDR3 is TGCGCCAGCAGTCAACACCTTCTCAGGGGGGTAAACAATGAGCAGTTCTTC.

The CDR3 loop reads CASLPLGTGSGKLFF. The CDR3 region has the DNA TGTGCCAGCCTGCCCCTCGGGACAGGGTCGGGAAAACTGTTTTTT. The chain joins TRBV6-1 to TRBJ1-4, with 9 bases that match TRBD1. The CDR3 totals 15 residues. From germline, CDR1 is MNHNS and CDR2 SASEGT. With V trimmed by 8 bases and J by 10 bases, 14 bases remained unmatched.

The chain has TRBV5-6 and TRBJ2-7; TRBD1 matches 7 bases. Germline assignment: CDR1 SGHDT and CDR2 YYEEEE. The CDR3 contains 14 residues. Trimming cost V 0 bases and J 4 bases; bases outside gene matches: 4. The chain's CDR3 is CASSLATGAYEQYF. The CDR3 region has the DNA TGTGCCAGCAGCTTGGCTACAGGGGCGTACGAGCAGTACTTC.

The chain links TRBV10-3 to TRBJ1-1; the D gene is possibly TRBD1 (5 bases). Germline V gene sequence: CDR1 ENHRY, CDR2 SYGVKD. The CDR3 extends over 16 amino acids. V was trimmed by 3 bases and J by 4 bases, leaving 18 bases between them. The CDR3 reads CAISEPVGREGTEAFF. CDR3 in DNA: TGTGCCATCAGTGAACCCGTGGGCAGGGAGGGCACTGAAGCTTTCTTT.

The chain couples TRBV28 to TRBJ1-5, with 7 bases lining up with TRBD1. Trimming removed 4 bases from V and 11 bases from J; junction bases left unmatched: 5. Germline CDR1 MDHEN, CDR2 SYDVKM. This CDR3 is built from 12 residues. In DNA, the CDR3 is TGTGCCAGCAGTTCCGCGACAGGGACCCAGCATTTT. As protein: CASSSATGTQHF.

This chain uses TRBV6-5 with TRBJ1-6; unclear D gene. Between the trimmed V and J ends, which lost 6 bases and 7 bases, there was a span of 10 bases. This CDR3 spans 13 amino acids. The germline V gene encodes CDR1 MNHEY and CDR2 SVGAGI. This CDR3 is CASRRERNSPLHF. Written as DNA, the CDR3 is TGTGCCAGCAGAAGGGAACGGAATTCACCCCTCCACTTT.

J is TRBJ2-5 and V is TRBV7-3; a possible D gene is TRBD2 (5 bases). The CDR3 contains 16 residues. Germline V CDR1 and CDR2: SGHTA, FQGTGA. V lost 2 bases and J 5 bases, leaving 18 bases between the germline ends. CDR3 DNA: TGTGCCAGCAGCTTATATCGCCTGAATGGGGAGGAGACCCAGTACTTC. The encoded protein is CASSLYRLNGEETQYF.

To note about this clone: The sample has other DNA sequences that encode this CDR3 too. This rearrangement joins TRBV28 to TRBJ1-4, with TRBD1 matching over 7 bases. This CDR3 is built from 15 residues. Germline V gives CDR1 MDHEN, CDR2 SYDVKM. Trimming cost V 5 bases and J 0 bases; bases outside gene matches: 3. The CDR3 DNA reads TGTGCCAGCAGTCAAGGGGGCTCAACTAATGAAAAACTGTTTTTT. Amino acid sequence: CASSQGGSTNEKLFF.

The chain is built from TRBV10-3 and TRBJ2-2; 7 positions agree with TRBD2. Trimming at V came to 0 bases and at J to 6 bases, leaving 1 base not matched to a gene. Germline values: CDR1 ENHRY, CDR2 SYGVKD. The CDR3 runs 14 residues. In DNA form, the CDR3 reads TGTGCCATCAGTGAGTCTGCGGGAGCCGGGGAGCTGTTTTTT. It is translated as CAISESAGAGELFF.

The rearrangement uses TRBV29-1 and TRBJ2-2; perhaps TRBD2 as D (5 bases). The V and J ends lost 4 bases and 3 bases respectively, with 18 bases between them. Germline V CDR1 and CDR2: SQVTM, ANQGSEA. CDR3 size: 16 residues. The CDR3 nucleotides are TGCAGCGTTGGGGAGAGGGTTCTACGCGACACCGGGGAGCTGTTTTTT. Amino acid sequence: CSVGERVLRDTGELFF.